This entry lists 31 T cell receptor beta chains sequenced from one sample in a study of beta chain features in type 1 diabetes. Study-level findings and limits: Shortening of TCRB CDR3s, moderate but significant, appeared in all four CD4+ subsets of Type 1 diabetes patients.

For these TCRs, the target antigens are not known. Sequencing targeted expressed TCRB transcripts, as all isolated RNA had been reverse transcribed. Clones were sequenced by immunoSEQ multiplex PCR, and TCRdb holds only the in-frame ones, with some missing. The sample holds roughly 150,000 clones, about 9% seen once. Material: central memory CD4+ T cells from blood. All receptors derive from a woman in her 30s with type 1 diabetes.

In this sample, this clone turned up a few times. V is TRBV5-4 and J is TRBJ2-1; 11 nucleotides match TRBD2. CDR3 length equals 15 residues. The V gene end was trimmed by 1 base and the J gene end by 8 bases; junction bases not matched to a gene: 5. Germline V gives CDR1 SGHNT, CDR2 YYREEE (reference sequence). CDR3 DNA: TGTGCCAGCAGCTTGTTACTAGCGGGAGAGGATGAGCAGTTCTTC. This translates into CASSLLLAGEDEQFF.

The chain links TRBV29-1 to TRBJ1-1; no clear D. This CDR3 has 12 amino acids. Germline lookup yields CDR1 SQVTM and CDR2 ANQGSEA. Between the trimmed V and J ends, which lost 7 bases and 3 bases, there was a span of 12 bases. CDR3 protein: CSAEAQHTEAFF. CDR3 DNA: TGCAGCGCTGAGGCACAGCACACTGAAGCTTTCTTT.

This clone was picked up a small number of times. The chain combines TRBV7-2 with TRBJ2-3, with D tentatively TRBD1 (6 bases). CDR3 length equals 14 residues. Trimming took off 1 base at V and 4 bases at J, with 9 bases between the two ends. Germline V gives CDR1 SGHTA, CDR2 FQGNSA. CDR3 sequence (DNA): TGTGCCAGCAGCTTAGACAGGGCGGCAGATACGCAGTATTTT. It yields the protein CASSLDRAADTQYF.

There are a few counts of this clone. The genes are TRBV27 and TRBJ2-6; 10 bases line up with TRBD1. The germline CDR1 and CDR2 sequences are MNHEY and SMNVEV (reference sequence). J gave up 2 bases and V 4 bases, and 5 bases lay outside the gene matches. This CDR3 has 17 amino acids. CDR3 sequence (DNA): TGTGCCAGCAGTTCGGACAGGGGGACGGCTGGGGCCAACGTCCTGACTTTC. Protein: CASSSDRGTAGANVLTF.

This clone was observed a handful of times. J is TRBJ2-4 and V is TRBV7-3; 11 bases align to TRBD2. Germline CDR1 and CDR2: SGHTA and FQGTGA. With 1 base clipped from V and 1 base from J, the junction kept 9 bases outside the gene matches. The CDR3 is 19 amino acids. This CDR3 is CASSLKGLAGGWAKNIQYF. In DNA, the CDR3 is TGTGCCAGCAGCTTAAAAGGGTTAGCGGGAGGGTGGGCCAAAAACATTCAGTACTTC.

The CDR3 spells CARARDRRAAGTNTGELFF. CDR3 nucleotide sequence: TGTGCCAGAGCCCGGGACAGGAGGGCAGCGGGCACGAACACCGGGGAGCTGTTTTTT. This chain connects TRBV30 to TRBJ2-2, with 8 nucleotides matching TRBD1. Per germline, CDR1 GTSNPN and CDR2 SVGIG (reference sequence). Trimming took 8 bases from V and 0 from J; bases not matched to a gene: 20. The CDR3 totals 19 residues. The full variable domain, completed using reference TRBV30 and TRBJ2-2, is SQTIHQWPATLVQPVGSPLSLECTVEGTSNPNLYWYRQAAGRGLQLLFYSVGIGQISSEVPQNLSASRPQDRQFILSSKKLLLSDSGFYLCARARDRRAAGTNTGELFFGEGSRLTVL.

This clone turned up a few times. The rearrangement links TRBV29-1 to TRBJ2-3, with 9 nucleotides matching TRBD2. This CDR3 is built from 15 residues. CDR1 is SQVTM and CDR2 is ANQGSEA in the germline V gene. J lost 1 base, V lost 4 bases, and 6 bases had no gene match. CDR3 sequence: CSVGSIAGGTDTQYF. In DNA, the CDR3 is TGCAGCGTTGGGTCGATAGCGGGAGGCACAGATACGCAGTATTTT.

This rearrangement joins TRBV6-1 to TRBJ2-5; D might be TRBD1 (6 bases). The CDR3 is 13 residues long. V dropped 5 bases and J dropped 4 bases, with 11 bases sitting between them. Germline CDR1 is MNHNS and CDR2 is SASEGT. The CDR3 is CASSTQGRETQYF. The CDR3 DNA reads TGTGCCAGCAGTACACAGGGCAGAGAGACCCAGTACTTC.

The rearrangement links TRBV6-6 to TRBJ1-5; D may be TRBD1 (5 bases). The CDR3 spans 15 residues. The V end lost 6 bases, the J end lost 6 bases, and 18 bases lay between the germline ends. Germline-derived CDR1 and CDR2 are MNHNY and SVGAGI (reference sequence). CDR3 region: CASSVVRGDGQPQHF. CDR3 in DNA: TGTGCCAGCAGCGTAGTGCGGGGGGACGGTCAGCCCCAGCATTTT.

CDR3: CASRYYYEQYF. CDR3 nucleotides: TGTGCCAGCAGGTACTACTACGAGCAGTACTTC. The rearrangement uses TRBV2 and TRBJ2-7; D unresolved. Germline V gene lookup returns CDR1 SNHLY and CDR2 FYNNEI. This CDR3 region has 11 residues. V shed 6 bases and J shed 3 bases, with 6 bases lying between them.

This clone was counted a few times. V and J are TRBV6-1 and TRBJ1-1; 8 nucleotides match TRBD1. CDR1 and CDR2 (germline): MNHNS, SASEGT. V lost 7 bases, J lost 0 bases, and 4 bases stayed unmatched. The CDR3 has 14 amino acids. This chain's CDR3 is CASTRQGLNTEAFF. In DNA form, the CDR3 reads TGTGCCAGCACCCGACAGGGGTTGAACACTGAAGCTTTCTTT.

In its sample, this clone was seen a few times. This chain connects TRBV7-2 to TRBJ2-3; perhaps TRBD1 as D (5 bases). Trimming left V 2 bases short and J 0 bases short, with 9 bases between. The V gene's germline CDR1 is SGHTA and CDR2 FQGNSA. This CDR3 spans 15 amino acids. The CDR3 region has the DNA TGTGCCAGCAGCTTACAGGGAACGAGCACAGATACGCAGTATTTT. Translated, it gives CASSLQGTSTDTQYF.

This clone was observed a handful of times. The chain is built from TRBV5-4 and TRBJ2-2, with D maybe TRBD1 (6 bases). The CDR3 extends over 13 amino acids. V shed 4 bases and J shed 5 bases, with 9 bases lying between them. Germline V lookup: CDR1 SGHNT, CDR2 YYREEE (reference sequence). The CDR3 bases are TGTGCCAGCAGCGTAGACAGGACCGGGGAGCTGTTTTTT. This gives the protein CASSVDRTGELFF. The full variable domain, its missing parts supplied by reference TRBV5-4 and TRBJ2-2, is ETGVTQSPTHLIKTRGQQVTLRCSSQSGHNTVSWYQQALGQGPQFIFQYYREEENGRGNFPPRFSGLQFPNYSSELNVNALELDDSALYLCASSVDRTGELFFGEGSRLTVL.

This clone turned up a few times. The rearrangement uses TRBV29-1 and TRBJ2-5; TRBD2 matches 9 bases. The J segment lost 2 bases and the V segment lost 6 bases, leaving 10 bases of the junction unmatched. The germline V gene has CDR1 SQVTM and CDR2 ANQGSEA. The CDR3 is 15 amino acids. DNA of the CDR3: TGCAGCGTCAAGGGGGCTAGCGGGAATCAAGAGACCCAGTACTTC. Translation gives CSVKGASGNQETQYF.

This clone showed up just a few times. The chain joins TRBV6-1 to TRBJ2-5; D is ambiguous. Trimming cost V 4 bases and J 4 bases, with 7 bases left between them. CDR1 and CDR2 from the germline V gene are MNHNS and SASEGT. This CDR3 is built from 12 residues. This CDR3 reads CASSVQTETQYF. CDR3 in DNA: TGTGCCAGCAGTGTACAGACAGAGACCCAGTACTTC.

The V gene is TRBV4-1, the J gene TRBJ2-3; 8 nucleotides match TRBD2. This CDR3 comprises 16 residues. V gave up 4 bases and J gave up 5 bases; unmatched junction bases: 11. Germline V gene sequence: CDR1 MGHRA, CDR2 YSYEKL. CDR3: CASSRRELADGDTQYF. The CDR3 DNA follows: TGCGCCAGCAGCCGCCGGGAACTAGCGGATGGAGATACGCAGTATTTT.

This chain joins TRBV9 and TRBJ1-2; TRBD1 matches 8 bases. The germline V gene encodes CDR1 SGDLS and CDR2 YYNGEE. The CDR3 consists of 14 residues. Trimming removed 0 bases from V and 4 bases from J; junction bases left unmatched: 2. This chain's CDR3 is CASSVGQGSYGYTF. CDR3 coding DNA: TGTGCCAGCAGCGTAGGACAGGGGAGCTATGGCTACACCTTC. The entire variable domain, with the rest obtained from reference TRBV9 and TRBJ1-2, is as follows: DSGVTQTPKHLITATGQRVTLRCSPRSGDLSVYWYQQSLDQGLQFLIQYYNGEERAKGNILERFSAQQFPDLHSELNLSSLELGDSALYFCASSVGQGSYGYTFGSGTRLTVV.

V usage is TRBV9 and J usage is TRBJ2-5; D is possibly TRBD1 (6 bases). CDR1 and CDR2 (germline): SGDLS, YYNGEE. CDR3 length: 14 amino acids. V was pared by 3 bases and J by 2 bases, with 11 bases between. The CDR3 DNA is TGTGCCAGCAGCGCGAGGGGGAAACAAGAGACCCAGTACTTC. Its translation is CASSARGKQETQYF.

CDR3 protein: CAWQLSSGLYEQYF. The CDR3 bases are TGTGCCTGGCAACTCTCTAGCGGCCTCTACGAGCAGTACTTC. The rearrangement joins TRBV30 to TRBJ2-7, with 7 positions matching TRBD2. With 5 bases clipped from V and 3 bases from J, the junction kept 10 bases outside the gene matches. The CDR3 is made up of 14 amino acids. The germline V gene has CDR1 GTSNPN and CDR2 SVGIG (reference sequence).

This clone has only a few counts. The rearrangement joins TRBV28 to TRBJ1-5, with TRBD1 matching over 7 bases. This CDR3 spans 15 amino acids. Unmatched junction bases numbered 8, after V lost 2 bases and J lost 7 bases. The V gene's germline CDR1 is MDHEN and CDR2 SYDVKM. The CDR3 loop reads CASSLGGGEWQPQHF. The CDR3 DNA reads as TGTGCCAGCAGTTTAGGAGGGGGCGAGTGGCAGCCCCAGCATTTT.

This clone has a handful of counts. This chain links TRBV5-6 with TRBJ1-2; no clear D. CDR1 is SGHDT, CDR2 YYEEEE, per germline. The CDR3 length is 14 residues. Trimming stripped 1 base from V and 2 bases from J, with 9 bases between. As DNA, the CDR3 is TGTGCCAGCAGCTTGTGGGCTTTCAACTATGGCTACACCTTC. Translated: CASSLWAFNYGYTF.

This chain uses TRBV5-1 with TRBJ2-2, with TRBD1 matching over 7 bases. CDR1 is SGHRS, CDR2 YFSETQ, per germline. V was clipped by 4 bases and J by 2 bases; unmatched bases: 8. The CDR3 has 16 residues. CDR3 amino acids: CASSLTGALNTGELFF. The CDR3 DNA reads as TGCGCCAGCAGCCTAACAGGGGCACTAAACACCGGGGAGCTGTTTTTT.

The genes are TRBV5-1 and TRBJ2-7; D is perhaps TRBD2 (6 bases). In germline, CDR1 is SGHRS, CDR2 YFSETQ. This CDR3 comprises 14 residues. Trimming cost V 0 bases and J 2 bases, with 9 bases left between them. CDR3: CASSLGDWTYEQYF. The DNA of the CDR3 is TGCGCCAGCAGCTTGGGGGACTGGACCTACGAGCAGTACTTC.

This clone was observed a handful of times. This CDR3 is CASSTGWTDTQYF. The CDR3 DNA reads TGTGCCAGCAGTACAGGGTGGACAGATACGCAGTATTTT. This rearrangement joins TRBV11-2 to TRBJ2-3; the D gene is possibly TRBD1 (6 bases). Germline V lookup: CDR1 SGHAT, CDR2 FQNNGV. Trimming took off 6 bases at V and 3 bases at J, with 10 bases between the two ends. The CDR3 is 13 residues long. The whole variable domain, filled in from reference TRBV11-2 and TRBJ2-3, reads EAGVAQSPRYKIIEKRQSVAFWCNPISGHATLYWYQQILGQGPKLLIQFQNNGVVDDSQLPKDRFSAERLKGVDSTLKIQPAKLEDSAVYLCASSTGWTDTQYFGPGTRLTVL.

V usage is TRBV7-9 and J usage is TRBJ2-1, with 10 positions matching TRBD2. The germline gives CDR1 SEHNR, CDR2 FQNEAQ (reference sequence). The ends lost 4 bases at V and 9 bases at J; junction bases unmatched: 12. CDR3 length equals 16 residues. The CDR3 DNA is TGTGCCAGCAGCTCGACGATAGCGGGAGGCGTCGGTGAGCAGTTCTTC. It is translated as CASSSTIAGGVGEQFF. Complete variable domain (other parts from reference TRBV7-9 and TRBJ2-1): DTGVSQNPRHKITKRGQNVTFRCDPISEHNRLYWYRQTLGQGPEFLTYFQNEAQLEKSRLLSDRFSAERPKGSFSTLEIQRTEQGDSAMYLCASSSTIAGGVGEQFFGPGTRLTVL.

This clone came up a few times. The chain couples TRBV19 to TRBJ2-1, with D maybe TRBD1 (5 bases). The ends were cut back, 1 base at V and 5 bases at J, with 6 bases in the middle. Germline assignment: CDR1 LNHDA and CDR2 SQIVND (reference sequence). The CDR3 is 13 residues long. In nucleotides, the CDR3 is TGTGCCAGTAGTATAGGACAGAACAATGAGCAGTTCTTC. This codes for CASSIGQNNEQFF.

The rearrangement links TRBV19 to TRBJ1-5, with D perhaps matching TRBD1 (5 bases). Germline CDR1 and CDR2: LNHDA and SQIVND (reference sequence). The CDR3 sequence is 16 residues long. V lost 11 bases, J lost 0 bases, and 20 bases lay in between. The CDR3 reads CAGGSSTAASNQPQHF. The CDR3 DNA is TGTGCCGGAGGGAGTTCGACAGCCGCTAGCAATCAGCCCCAGCATTTT.

This clone was found a few times. J is TRBJ1-3 and V is TRBV30; a possible D gene is TRBD1 (5 bases). Germline V gives CDR1 GTSNPN, CDR2 SVGIG (reference sequence). Trimming left V 0 bases short and J 4 bases short, with 13 bases between. CDR3 size: 15 residues. Written as DNA, the CDR3 is TGTGCCTGGAGTGTACCAGGGAATCGGGGAAACACCATATATTTT. Translating it yields CAWSVPGNRGNTIYF.

This clone has more than one count but fewer than ten. The genes are TRBV18 and TRBJ2-7; the D gene is possibly TRBD1 (6 bases). V lost 3 bases, J lost 4 bases, and 7 bases lay in between. The V gene's germline CDR1 is KGHSH and CDR2 LQKENI. The CDR3 is made up of 12 amino acids. CDR3 residues: CASSPDRYEQYF. Here the CDR3 DNA reads TGTGCCAGCTCACCCGACAGGTACGAGCAGTACTTC.

This clone has more than one count but fewer than ten. The rearrangement joins TRBV7-3 to TRBJ2-5; D possibly corresponds to TRBD2 (6 bases). The germline V and J ends were trimmed by 8 bases and 5 bases, with 15 bases remaining between them. This CDR3 has 13 amino acids. Per germline, CDR1 SGHTA and CDR2 FQGTGA. The CDR3 spells CASQRGVGETQYF. The CDR3, as DNA: TGTGCCAGCCAGCGCGGGGTTGGGGAGACCCAGTACTTC.

This chain uses TRBV30 with TRBJ1-1, with D possibly being TRBD1 (5 bases). CDR1 is GTSNPN, CDR2 SVGIG, per germline (reference sequence). Trimming shortened V by 3 bases and J by 1 base, and 18 bases separated the two germline ends. This CDR3 is built from 16 residues. In DNA, the CDR3 is TGTGCCTGGAGATCATTTACCGGGACTCCGAACACTGAAGCTTTCTTT. Its translation is CAWRSFTGTPNTEAFF. Filled out from reference TRBV30 and TRBJ1-1, the complete variable domain reads SQTIHQWPATLVQPVGSPLSLECTVEGTSNPNLYWYRQAAGRGLQLLFYSVGIGQISSEVPQNLSASRPQDRQFILSSKKLLLSDSGFYLCAWRSFTGTPNTEAFFGQGTRLTVV.